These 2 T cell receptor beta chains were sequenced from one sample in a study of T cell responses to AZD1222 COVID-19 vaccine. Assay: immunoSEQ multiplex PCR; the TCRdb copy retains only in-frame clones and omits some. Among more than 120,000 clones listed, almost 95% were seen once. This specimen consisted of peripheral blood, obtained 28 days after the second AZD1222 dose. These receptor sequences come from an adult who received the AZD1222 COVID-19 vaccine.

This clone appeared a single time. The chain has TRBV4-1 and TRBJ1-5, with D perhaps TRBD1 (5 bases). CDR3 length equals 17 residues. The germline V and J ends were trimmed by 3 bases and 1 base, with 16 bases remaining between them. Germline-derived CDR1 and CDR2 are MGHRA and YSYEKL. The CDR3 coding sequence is TGCGCCAGCAGCCATCCGATGGGGCGGGGGAGCAATCAGCCCCAGCATTTT. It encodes CASSHPMGRGSNQPQHF.

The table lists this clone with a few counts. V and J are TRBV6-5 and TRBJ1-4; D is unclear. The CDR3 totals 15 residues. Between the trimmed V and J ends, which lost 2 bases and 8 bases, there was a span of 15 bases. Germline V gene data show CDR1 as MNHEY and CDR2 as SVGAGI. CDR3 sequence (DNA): TGTGCCAGCAGTTACCTACAGCTAACCAAGGAAAAACTGTTTTTT. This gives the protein CASSYLQLTKEKLFF.